The rows below give T cell receptor beta chains drawn from one sample of a study of blood T cells in healthy people across ages. TCRdb fed the 5' RACE reads into MiXCR, producing one record per CDR3 protein. The sample holds 1.5 million to 2 million distinct CDR3 sequences, 28% seen once. The sequencing input was blood. The receptors shown here come from a woman in her twenties or thirties in good health. Both conserved end residues are part of each CDR3. Each record gives: J gene, clone size, V gene, D gene, CDR3 protein, CDR3 DNA. The D gene is left open where the match is weak. The listing skips clone size in some rows; elsewhere it reads once, few, many or a size class.

J gene: TRBJ2-4
clone size: many
V gene: TRBV2
D gene: -
CDR3 protein: CASTVGTKNIQYF
CDR3 DNA: TGTGCCAGCACCGTGGGGACTAAAAACATTCAGTACTTC

J gene: TRBJ1-1
clone size: -
V gene: TRBV9
D gene: TRBD1
CDR3 protein: CASSTSADRGGMNTETFF
CDR3 DNA: TGTGCCAGCAGCACTAGCGCGGACAGGGGGGGAATGAACACTGAAACTTTCTTT

J gene: TRBJ1-2
clone size: many
V gene: TRBV29-1
D gene: -
CDR3 protein: CSVDRGSGYTF
CDR3 DNA: TGCAGCGTTGACAGGGGAAGTGGCTACACCTTC

J gene: TRBJ2-4
clone size: many
V gene: TRBV20-1
D gene: TRBD2
CDR3 protein: CSAVGTSGVPKNIQYF
CDR3 DNA: TGCAGTGCCGTGGGCACTAGCGGGGTTCCCAAAAACATTCAGTACTTC

J gene: TRBJ1-1
clone size: -
V gene: TRBV6-5
D gene: -
CDR3 protein: CASRIQGSGTEAFF
CDR3 DNA: TGTGCCAGCAGGATTCAGGGATCGGGCACTGAAGCTTTCTTT

J gene: TRBJ1-6
clone size: -
V gene: TRBV7-2
D gene: -
CDR3 protein: CASSARGSGTRTSPLHF
CDR3 DNA: TGTGCCAGCAGCGCCAGAGGATCCGGGACAAGAACTTCACCCCTCCACTTT

J gene: TRBJ2-5
clone size: many
V gene: TRBV12-3/TRBV12-4
D gene: -
CDR3 protein: CASSPGGETQYF
CDR3 DNA: TGTGCCAGCAGTCCAGGGGGGGAGACCCAGTACTTC

J gene: TRBJ1-6
clone size: few
V gene: TRBV4-3
D gene: TRBD1
CDR3 protein: CASSRGDRDNSPLHF
CDR3 DNA: TGCGCCAGCAGCCGCGGGGACAGGGATAATTCACCCCTCCACTTT

J gene: TRBJ1-1
clone size: many
V gene: TRBV5-1
D gene: -
CDR3 protein: CASSLGHRDHTEAFF
CDR3 DNA: TGCGCCAGCAGCTTGGGGCACAGGGATCACACTGAAGCTTTCTTT

J gene: TRBJ2-1
clone size: once
V gene: TRBV29-1
D gene: -
CDR3 protein: CSVVKGGYNEQFF
CDR3 DNA: TGCAGCGTTGTTAAGGGGGGCTACAATGAGCAGTTCTTC

J gene: TRBJ2-5
clone size: many
V gene: TRBV5-1
D gene: -
CDR3 protein: CASSFQGVPQETQYF
CDR3 DNA: TGCGCCAGCAGCTTCCAGGGAGTACCTCAAGAGACCCAGTACTTC

J gene: TRBJ1-5
clone size: -
V gene: TRBV5-5
D gene: -
CDR3 protein: CASSLGSRAYSNQPQHF
CDR3 DNA: TGTGCCAGCAGCTTGGGATCTCGCGCTTATAGCAATCAGCCCCAGCATTTT

J gene: TRBJ2-2
clone size: -
V gene: TRBV6-6
D gene: TRBD1
CDR3 protein: CASSYPRGQGDTGELFF
CDR3 DNA: TGTGCCAGCAGTTACCCCAGAGGACAGGGCGACACCGGGGAGCTGTTTTTT

J gene: TRBJ1-1
clone size: many
V gene: TRBV10-3
D gene: -
CDR3 protein: CAISEQENTEAFF
CDR3 DNA: TGTGCCATCAGTGAACAGGAGAACACTGAAGCTTTCTTT

J gene: TRBJ2-1
clone size: many
V gene: TRBV20-1
D gene: TRBD2
CDR3 protein: CSARDGTSGYNEQFF
CDR3 DNA: TGCAGTGCTAGGGACGGGACTAGCGGCTACAATGAGCAGTTCTTC

J gene: TRBJ2-7
clone size: -
V gene: TRBV20-1
D gene: TRBD2
CDR3 protein: CSARDRLAGGPEQYF
CDR3 DNA: TGCAGTGCTAGGGACCGTCTAGCGGGGGGCCCCGAGCAGTACTTC

J gene: TRBJ2-1
clone size: few
V gene: TRBV7-3
D gene: TRBD2
CDR3 protein: CASSPGSGGGNEQFF
CDR3 DNA: TGTGCCAGCAGCCCTGGGAGCGGGGGTGGTAATGAGCAGTTCTTC

J gene: TRBJ2-1
clone size: -
V gene: TRBV7-2
D gene: TRBD2
CDR3 protein: CASSLGGGSLYNEQFF
CDR3 DNA: TGTGCCAGCAGCTTAGGTGGCGGGAGTCTCTACAATGAGCAGTTCTTC